This T cell receptor beta chain was observed in a study of cytomegalovirus exposure and HLA in healthy donors. The PCR contained 60 Vbeta and 13 Jbeta primers. Some clones are missing from TCRdb's copy, which holds only in-frame ones; the method was immunoSEQ multiplex PCR. The sample lists some 130,000 clones, approximately 72% occurring once. This CDR3 spans 16 amino acids. The V gene lost 5 bases and the J gene lost 0 bases, with 17 bases spanning the gap. Germline V lookup: CDR1 LNHDA, CDR2 SQIVND (reference sequence). Sequenced input: PBMCs. This clonotype was obtained from a human donor in good health. The V call is TRBV19, the J call TRBJ2-7; possibly TRBD1 for D (6 bases). CDR3 nucleotide sequence: TGTGCCAGTAGTGGAGGCAGGACAGCAACCTCCTACGAGCAGTACTTC. Amino acid sequence: CASSGGRTATSYEQYF.